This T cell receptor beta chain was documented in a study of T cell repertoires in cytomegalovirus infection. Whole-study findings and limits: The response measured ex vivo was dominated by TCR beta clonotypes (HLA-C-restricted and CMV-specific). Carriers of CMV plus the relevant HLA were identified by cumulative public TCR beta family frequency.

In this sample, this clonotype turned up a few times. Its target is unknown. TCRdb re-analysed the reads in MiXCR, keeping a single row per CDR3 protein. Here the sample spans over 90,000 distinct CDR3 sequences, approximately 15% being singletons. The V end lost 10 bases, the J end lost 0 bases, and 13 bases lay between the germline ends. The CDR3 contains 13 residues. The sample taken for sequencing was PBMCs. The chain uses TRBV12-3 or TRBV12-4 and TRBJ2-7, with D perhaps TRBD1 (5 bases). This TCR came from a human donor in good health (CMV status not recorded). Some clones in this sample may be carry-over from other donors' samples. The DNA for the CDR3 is TGTGCCACCCCCCAGGGCGGCTCCTACGAGCAGTACTTC. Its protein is CATPQGGSYEQYF.